The present T cell receptor beta chain was sequenced within a study of blood T cell repertoires in COVID-19. Study in general: From T cells, B-cell-depleted T cells, or PBMCs came the material, which was cDNA or gDNA.

Assay: immunoSEQ multiplex PCR; the TCRdb copy retains only in-frame clones and omits some. The sample shows around 280,000 clones, about nine tenths of them seen only once. The CDR3 loop spans 15 amino acids. CDR1 is SEHNR and CDR2 is FQNEAQ in the germline V gene (reference sequence). Trimming left V 5 bases short and J 0 bases short, with 11 bases between. This sequence was found in a woman in her twenties or thirties with COVID-19, enrolled during active disease. Sequencing input: peripheral blood. V usage is TRBV7-9 and J usage is TRBJ2-4; possibly TRBD2 for D (5 bases). The CDR3 region has the DNA TGTGCCAGCAGCGAGGGCTTCCTAGCCAAAAACATTCAGTACTTC. Its translation is CASSEGFLAKNIQYF. The whole variable domain, remainder taken from reference TRBV7-9 and TRBJ2-4, is DTGVSQNPRHKITKRGQNVTFRCDPISEHNRLYWYRQTLGQGPEFLTYFQNEAQLEKSRLLSDRFSAERPKGSFSTLEIQRTEQGDSAMYLCASSEGFLAKNIQYFGAGTRLSVL.